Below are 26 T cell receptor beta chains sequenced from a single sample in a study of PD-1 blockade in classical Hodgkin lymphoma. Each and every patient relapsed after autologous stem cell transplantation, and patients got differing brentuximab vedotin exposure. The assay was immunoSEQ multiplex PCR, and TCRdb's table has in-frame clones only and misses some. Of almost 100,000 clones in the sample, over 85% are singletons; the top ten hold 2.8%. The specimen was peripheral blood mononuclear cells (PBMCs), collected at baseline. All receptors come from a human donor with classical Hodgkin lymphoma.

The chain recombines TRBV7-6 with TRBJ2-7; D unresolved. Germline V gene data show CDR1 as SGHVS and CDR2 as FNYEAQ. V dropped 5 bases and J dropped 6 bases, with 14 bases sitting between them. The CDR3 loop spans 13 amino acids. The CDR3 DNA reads TGTGCCAGCAGCGGATCCCGAACTGCCGAGCAGTACTTC. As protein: CASSGSRTAEQYF.

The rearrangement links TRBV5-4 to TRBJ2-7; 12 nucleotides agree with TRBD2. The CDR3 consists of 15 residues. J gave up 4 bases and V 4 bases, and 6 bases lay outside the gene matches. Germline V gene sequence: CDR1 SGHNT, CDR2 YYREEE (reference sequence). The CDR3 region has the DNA TGTGCCAGCAGCCTAGCGGGAGGGTCCGATTACGAGCAGTACTTC. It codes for CASSLAGGSDYEQYF.

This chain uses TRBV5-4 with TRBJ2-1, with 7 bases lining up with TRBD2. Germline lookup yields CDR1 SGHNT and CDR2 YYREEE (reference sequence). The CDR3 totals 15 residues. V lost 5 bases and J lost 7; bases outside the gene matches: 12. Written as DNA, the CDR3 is TGTGCCAGCAGAAGGGCCGCTGGGGGGGGGAATGAGCAGTTCTTC. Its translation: CASRRAAGGGNEQFF.

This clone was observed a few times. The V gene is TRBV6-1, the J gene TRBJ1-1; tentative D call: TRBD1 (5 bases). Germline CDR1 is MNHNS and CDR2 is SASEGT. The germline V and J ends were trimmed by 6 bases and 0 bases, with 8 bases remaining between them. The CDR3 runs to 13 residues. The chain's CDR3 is CASRVTVNTEAFF. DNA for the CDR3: TGTGCCAGCAGGGTGACAGTGAACACTGAAGCTTTCTTT.

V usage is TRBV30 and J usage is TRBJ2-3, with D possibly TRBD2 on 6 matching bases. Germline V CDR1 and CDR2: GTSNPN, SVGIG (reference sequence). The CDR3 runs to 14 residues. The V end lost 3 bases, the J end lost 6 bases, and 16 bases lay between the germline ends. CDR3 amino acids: CAWRANGRGDTQYF. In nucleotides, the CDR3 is TGTGCCTGGAGGGCTAACGGGAGAGGCGATACGCAGTATTTT. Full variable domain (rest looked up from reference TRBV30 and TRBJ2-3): SQTIHQWPATLVQPVGSPLSLECTVEGTSNPNLYWYRQAAGRGLQLLFYSVGIGQISSEVPQNLSASRPQDRQFILSSKKLLLSDSGFYLCAWRANGRGDTQYFGPGTRLTVL.

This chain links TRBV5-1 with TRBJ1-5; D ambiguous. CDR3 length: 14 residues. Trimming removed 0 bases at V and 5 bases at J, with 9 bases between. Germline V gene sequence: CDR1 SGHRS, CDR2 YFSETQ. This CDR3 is CASSLDSSDQPQHF. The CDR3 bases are TGCGCCAGCAGCTTGGACAGCTCGGATCAGCCCCAGCATTTT.

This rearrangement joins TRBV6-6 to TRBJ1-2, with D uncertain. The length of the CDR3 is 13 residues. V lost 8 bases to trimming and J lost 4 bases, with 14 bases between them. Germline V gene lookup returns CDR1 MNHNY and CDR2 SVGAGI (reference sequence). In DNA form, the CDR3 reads TGTGCCAGCCGCGTGGAAGAAATCTATGGCTACACCTTC. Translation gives CASRVEEIYGYTF.

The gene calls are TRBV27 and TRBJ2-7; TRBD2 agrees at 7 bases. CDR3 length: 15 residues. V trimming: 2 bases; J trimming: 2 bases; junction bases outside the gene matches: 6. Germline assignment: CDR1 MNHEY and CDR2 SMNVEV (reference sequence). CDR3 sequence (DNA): TGTGCCAGCAGTTTAGGGGGGGAAGCACCCTACGAGCAGTACTTC. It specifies CASSLGGEAPYEQYF.

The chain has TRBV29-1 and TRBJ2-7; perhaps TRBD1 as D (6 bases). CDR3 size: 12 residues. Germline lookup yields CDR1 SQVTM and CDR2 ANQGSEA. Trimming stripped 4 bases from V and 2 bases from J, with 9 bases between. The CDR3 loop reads CSVGDIAYEQYF. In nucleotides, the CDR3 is TGCAGCGTTGGGGACATCGCCTACGAGCAGTACTTC.

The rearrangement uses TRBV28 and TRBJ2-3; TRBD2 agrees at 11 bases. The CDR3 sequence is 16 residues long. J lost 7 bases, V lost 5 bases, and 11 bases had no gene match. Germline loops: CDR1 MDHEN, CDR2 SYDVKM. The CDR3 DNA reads TGTGCCAGCAGTCCCGTCGGGGGACTAGCGGTATATACGCAGTATTTT. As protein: CASSPVGGLAVYTQYF. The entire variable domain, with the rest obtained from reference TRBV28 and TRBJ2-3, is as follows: DVKVTQSSRYLVKRTGEKVFLECVQDMDHENMFWYRQDPGLGLRLIYFSYDVKMKEKGDIPEGYSVSREKKERFSLILESASTNQTSMYLCASSPVGGLAVYTQYFGPGTRLTVL.

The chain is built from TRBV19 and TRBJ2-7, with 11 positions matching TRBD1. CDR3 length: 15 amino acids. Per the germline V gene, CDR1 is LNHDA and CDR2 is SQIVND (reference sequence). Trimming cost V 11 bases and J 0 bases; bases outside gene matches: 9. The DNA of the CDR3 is TGTGCCTCCAGGGGGGGGACAGGGGGCTCCTACGAGCAGTACTTC. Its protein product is CASRGGTGGSYEQYF.

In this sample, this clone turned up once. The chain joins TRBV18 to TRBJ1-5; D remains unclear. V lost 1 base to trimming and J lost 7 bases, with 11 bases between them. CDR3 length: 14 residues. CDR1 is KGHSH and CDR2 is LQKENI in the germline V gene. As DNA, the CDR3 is TGTGCCAGCTCACCACTCAAGGGCTTGCAGCCCCAGCATTTT. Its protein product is CASSPLKGLQPQHF.

The CDR3 coding sequence is TGTGCCAGCAGCGTAGTGTCAGGCCGAAGCACAGATACGCAGTATTTT. Protein: CASSVVSGRSTDTQYF. This chain uses TRBV9 with TRBJ2-3; unclear D gene. This CDR3 is built from 16 residues. CDR1 and CDR2 (germline): SGDLS, YYNGEE. Trimming took 0 bases from V and 0 from J, leaving 11 bases between them.

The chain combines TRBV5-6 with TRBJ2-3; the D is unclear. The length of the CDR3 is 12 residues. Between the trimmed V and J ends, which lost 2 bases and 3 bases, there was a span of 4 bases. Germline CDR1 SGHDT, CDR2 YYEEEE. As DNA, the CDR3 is TGTGCCAGCAGCTTAATGACAGATACGCAGTATTTT. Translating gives CASSLMTDTQYF.

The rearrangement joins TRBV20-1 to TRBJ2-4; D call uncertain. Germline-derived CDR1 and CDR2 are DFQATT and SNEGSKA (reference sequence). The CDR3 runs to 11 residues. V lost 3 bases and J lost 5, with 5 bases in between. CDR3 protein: CSASAENIQYF. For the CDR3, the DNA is TGCAGTGCTAGTGCAGAAAACATTCAGTACTTC.

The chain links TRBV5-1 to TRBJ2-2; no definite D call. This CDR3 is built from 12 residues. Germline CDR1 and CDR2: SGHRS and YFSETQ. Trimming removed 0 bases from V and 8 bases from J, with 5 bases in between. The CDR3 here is CASSLGGGELFF. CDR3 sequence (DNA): TGCGCCAGCAGCTTGGGTGGTGGGGAGCTGTTTTTT.

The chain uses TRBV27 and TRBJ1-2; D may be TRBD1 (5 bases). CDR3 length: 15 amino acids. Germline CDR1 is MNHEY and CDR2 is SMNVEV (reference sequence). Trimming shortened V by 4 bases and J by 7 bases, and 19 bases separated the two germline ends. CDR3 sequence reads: CASSSRGRGRGGYTF. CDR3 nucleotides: TGTGCCAGCAGTTCAAGAGGGAGAGGAAGGGGTGGCTACACCTTC.

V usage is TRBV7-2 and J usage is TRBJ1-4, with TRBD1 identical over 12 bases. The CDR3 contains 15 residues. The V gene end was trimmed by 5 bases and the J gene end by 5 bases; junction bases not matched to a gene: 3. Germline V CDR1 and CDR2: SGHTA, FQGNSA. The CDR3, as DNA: TGTGCCAGCAGCCGGGACAGGGGGCGGAATGAAAAACTGTTTTTT. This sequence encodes CASSRDRGRNEKLFF.

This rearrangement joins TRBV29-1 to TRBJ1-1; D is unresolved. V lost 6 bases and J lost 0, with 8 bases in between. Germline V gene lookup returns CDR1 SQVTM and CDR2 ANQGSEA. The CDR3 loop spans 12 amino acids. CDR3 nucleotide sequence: TGCAGCGTCGCAGGTCTGAACACTGAAGCTTTCTTT. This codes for CSVAGLNTEAFF.

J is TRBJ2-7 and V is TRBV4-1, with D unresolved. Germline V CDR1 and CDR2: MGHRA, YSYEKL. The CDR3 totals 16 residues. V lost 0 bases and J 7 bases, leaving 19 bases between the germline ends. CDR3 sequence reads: CASSQEGSVAGWEQYF. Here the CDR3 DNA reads TGCGCCAGCAGCCAAGAAGGCTCAGTGGCAGGTTGGGAGCAGTACTTC.

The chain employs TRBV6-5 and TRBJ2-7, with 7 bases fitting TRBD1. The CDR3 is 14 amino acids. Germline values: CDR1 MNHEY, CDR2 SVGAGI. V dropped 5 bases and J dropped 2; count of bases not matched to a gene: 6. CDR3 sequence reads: CASSVGTATYEQYF. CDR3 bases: TGTGCCAGCAGTGTTGGGACAGCCACCTACGAGCAGTACTTC.

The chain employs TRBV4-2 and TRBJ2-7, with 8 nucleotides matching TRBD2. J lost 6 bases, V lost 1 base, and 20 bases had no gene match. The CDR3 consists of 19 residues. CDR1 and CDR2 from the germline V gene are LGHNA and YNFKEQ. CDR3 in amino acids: CASSQGLRSRGRHPGEQYF. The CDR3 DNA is TGTGCCAGCAGCCAAGGATTGCGGTCCCGCGGGAGGCACCCCGGCGAGCAGTACTTC.

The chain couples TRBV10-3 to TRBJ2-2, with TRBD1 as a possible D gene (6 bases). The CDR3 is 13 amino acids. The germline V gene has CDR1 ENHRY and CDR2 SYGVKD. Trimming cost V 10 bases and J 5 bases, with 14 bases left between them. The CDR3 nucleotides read TGTGCCACCTGGACAGCCTCTACCGGGGAGCTGTTTTTT. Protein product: CATWTASTGELFF.

The CDR3 nucleotides are TGTGCCAGCAGTTTCCCGATTCCGGGACAGGGCTCTGGAAACACCATATATTTT. This translates into CASSFPIPGQGSGNTIYF. The chain joins TRBV28 to TRBJ1-3, with TRBD1 matching 9 bases. This CDR3 comprises 18 residues. The V gene's germline CDR1 is MDHEN and CDR2 SYDVKM. V gave up 3 bases and J gave up 0 bases; unmatched junction bases: 9.

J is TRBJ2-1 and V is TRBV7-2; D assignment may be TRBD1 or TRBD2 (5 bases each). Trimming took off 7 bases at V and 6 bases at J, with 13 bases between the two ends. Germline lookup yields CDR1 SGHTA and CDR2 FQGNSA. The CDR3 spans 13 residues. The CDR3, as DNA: TGTGCCAGCACCGGGACCGAGATCAATGAGCAGTTCTTC. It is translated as CASTGTEINEQFF.

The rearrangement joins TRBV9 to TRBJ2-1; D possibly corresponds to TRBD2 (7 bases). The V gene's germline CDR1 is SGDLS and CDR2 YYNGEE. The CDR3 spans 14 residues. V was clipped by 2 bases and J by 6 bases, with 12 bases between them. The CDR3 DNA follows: TGTGCCAGCAGCGTCCGGGGGGCGCGCAATGAGCAGTTCTTC. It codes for CASSVRGARNEQFF.